The 24 T cell receptor beta chains below come from one sample, sequenced in a study of blood T cell repertoires in COVID-19. Profiling relied on immunoSEQ multiplex PCR, and the TCRdb table lists in-frame clones only, not all of them. This sample has around 200,000 clones; approximately 81% occur once, and the top ten carry roughly 15%. The sample consisted of peripheral blood. These receptors originate from a woman in her seventies with COVID-19, enrolled during active disease.

A remark on this clone: One junction end does not reproduce the germline sequence, and a read error may be involved. The identical CDR3 is also encoded by other nucleotide sequences in the sample. J is TRBJ1-5 and V is TRBV19; D is unresolved. There are 12 residues in the CDR3. The germline CDR1 and CDR2 sequences are LNHDA and SQIVND (reference sequence). The DNA of the CDR3 is TGTGCCAGTAGTATAAGCAACCAGCCCCAGCATTTT. Protein sequence: CASSISNQPQHF. Drawing the rest from reference TRBV19 and TRBJ1-5, the complete variable domain is DGGITQSPKYLFRKEGQNVTLSCEQNLNHDAMYWYRQDPGQGLRLIYYSQIVNDFQKGDIAEGYSVSREKKESFPLTVTSAQKNPTAFYLCASSISNQPQHFGDGTRLSIL.

This clone was seen more than once but under ten times. This chain connects TRBV27 to TRBJ1-6, with 10 positions matching TRBD1. Unmatched junction bases numbered 0, after V lost 8 bases and J lost 8 bases. The germline CDR1 and CDR2 sequences are MNHEY and SMNVEV (reference sequence). The CDR3 contains 12 residues. For the CDR3, the DNA is TGTGCCAGCGGGACAGGGGATTCACCCCTCCACTTT. Translation: CASGTGDSPLHF.

V usage is TRBV9 and J usage is TRBJ2-2, with 8 bases identical to TRBD1. CDR3 size: 14 residues. Looked up from germline, CDR1 is SGDLS and CDR2 is YYNGEE. The J segment lost 0 bases and the V segment lost 9 bases, leaving 4 bases of the junction unmatched. CDR3 nucleotide sequence: TGTGCCATCGGGACAGGATCGAACACCGGGGAGCTGTTTTTT. As protein: CAIGTGSNTGELFF.

This CDR3 is CASSRGTRDEKLFF. The CDR3 DNA follows: TGTGCCAGCAGTCGAGGGACACGGGATGAAAAACTGTTTTTT. This sequence joins TRBV2 and TRBJ1-4; a possible D gene is TRBD1 (6 bases). CDR1 and CDR2 (germline): SNHLY, FYNNEI. V lost 5 bases to trimming and J lost 6 bases, with 13 bases between them. This CDR3 region has 14 residues.

The chain couples TRBV25-1 to TRBJ2-5, with D possibly matching TRBD2 (6 bases). The CDR3 is made up of 16 amino acids. Per germline, CDR1 MGHDK and CDR2 SYGVNS. V shed 0 bases and J shed 4 bases, with 15 bases lying between them. This CDR3 reads CASSEYGGVGRETQYF. As DNA, the CDR3 is TGTGCCAGCAGTGAATATGGCGGGGTCGGACGAGAGACCCAGTACTTC.

This clone was observed a few times. The chain carries TRBV19 and TRBJ2-1; 9 nucleotides line up with TRBD1. CDR3 size: 14 residues. Germline CDR1 reads LNHDA; CDR2 reads SQIVND (reference sequence). Trimming took 9 bases from V and 8 from J; bases not matched to a gene: 11. CDR3: CASEKTGGSDEQFF. CDR3 DNA sequence: TGTGCCAGCGAGAAGACAGGGGGGTCAGATGAGCAGTTCTTC.

This rearrangement joins TRBV4-1 to TRBJ1-2; D ambiguous. Looked up from germline, CDR1 is MGHRA and CDR2 is YSYEKL. With 1 base removed from V and 10 bases from J, the gap between germline ends came to 13 bases. There are 13 residues in the CDR3. This CDR3 reads CASSQAAPYHYTF. CDR3 in DNA: TGCGCCAGCAGCCAAGCTGCCCCCTACCACTACACCTTC.

The genes are TRBV5-4 and TRBJ1-1, with TRBD1 identical over 7 bases. Germline V CDR1 and CDR2: SGHNT, YYREEE (reference sequence). J gave up 1 base and V 4 bases, and 7 bases lay outside the gene matches. The CDR3 consists of 15 residues. CDR3 in DNA: TGTGCCAGCAGCGCACAGGGGAATGCGAACACTGAAGCTTTCTTT. It specifies CASSAQGNANTEAFF.

The gene calls are TRBV9 and TRBJ1-3; D perhaps matches TRBD1 (5 bases). In germline, CDR1 is SGDLS, CDR2 YYNGEE. This CDR3 is 15 amino acids long. Trimming stripped 4 bases from V and 0 bases from J, with 11 bases between. The CDR3 DNA is TGTGCCAGCAGCTCTAGACAGAGCTCTGGAAACACCATATATTTT. Translated: CASSSRQSSGNTIYF.

V and J are TRBV5-1 and TRBJ1-2; 7 nucleotides match TRBD1. Trimming removed 4 bases from V and 8 bases from J; junction bases left unmatched: 8. The length of the CDR3 is 13 residues. The germline CDR1 and CDR2 sequences are SGHRS and YFSETQ. This chain's CDR3 is CASSAEGAVGYTF. The CDR3 DNA reads TGCGCCAGCAGCGCCGAGGGGGCGGTCGGCTACACCTTC.

The J gene is TRBJ2-1, the V gene TRBV6-1, with D perhaps matching TRBD2 (7 bases). Germline CDR1 is MNHNS and CDR2 is SASEGT. Between the trimmed V and J ends, which lost 2 bases and 0 bases, there was a span of 11 bases. The CDR3 runs 16 residues. The CDR3 coding sequence is TGTGCCAGCAGTGAATGGGGGGGGCCCTCCTACAATGAGCAGTTCTTC. Translating it yields CASSEWGGPSYNEQFF.

The sample holds a few counts of this clone. The chain has TRBV11-2 and TRBJ2-7; no reliable D call. CDR1 and CDR2 (germline): SGHAT, FQNNGV. V lost 3 bases to trimming and J lost 2 bases, with 8 bases between them. This CDR3 is 13 amino acids long. The CDR3 protein is CASSFRSTYEQYF. The CDR3 DNA sequence: TGTGCCAGCAGCTTCAGATCCACCTACGAGCAGTACTTC.

Written as DNA, the CDR3 is TGTGCCAGCAGCTTTGACAGAGTGAACACTGAAGCTTTCTTT. The encoded protein is CASSFDRVNTEAFF. The J gene is TRBJ1-1, the V gene TRBV5-6, with a possible D match to TRBD1 (5 bases). CDR3 length equals 14 residues. Trimming removed 2 bases from V and 0 bases from J, with 8 bases in between. From germline, CDR1 is SGHDT and CDR2 YYEEEE.

The chain joins TRBV28 to TRBJ2-7; 10 nucleotides line up with TRBD2. Germline V gives CDR1 MDHEN, CDR2 SYDVKM. CDR3 size: 16 residues. Trimming cost V 1 base and J 2 bases; bases outside gene matches: 5. The CDR3: CASSLLASGSTYEQYF. The CDR3 DNA reads TGTGCCAGCAGTTTATTAGCTAGCGGGAGTACCTACGAGCAGTACTTC. Variable domain in full (rest from reference TRBV28 and TRBJ2-7): DVKVTQSSRYLVKRTGEKVFLECVQDMDHENMFWYRQDPGLGLRLIYFSYDVKMKEKGDIPEGYSVSREKKERFSLILESASTNQTSMYLCASSLLASGSTYEQYFGPGTRLTVT.

This clone appeared a few times. The rearrangement uses TRBV11-1 and TRBJ1-1, with TRBD1 as a possible D gene (6 bases). Germline V lookup: CDR1 SGHAT, CDR2 FQDESV (reference sequence). CDR3 size: 13 residues. Trimming cost V 5 bases and J 5 bases, with 12 bases left between them. CDR3 sequence (DNA): TGTGCCAGCAGCGTCAGAAGGGGGACTGAAGCTTTCTTT. As protein: CASSVRRGTEAFF.

This CDR3 is CASSLGGVNNSPLHF. The CDR3 DNA sequence: TGTGCCAGCAGTTTGGGCGGGGTAAATAATTCACCCCTCCACTTT. The chain uses TRBV27 and TRBJ1-6; no clear D. The germline CDR1 and CDR2 sequences are MNHEY and SMNVEV (reference sequence). V was cut by 3 bases and J by 5 bases, with 11 bases left in between. CDR3 size: 15 residues.

This clone was counted a few times. CDR3 protein: CASSKRGRQGGTEAFF. The CDR3 DNA follows: TGTGCCAGTAGCAAAAGAGGGAGGCAGGGAGGAACTGAAGCTTTCTTT. This chain connects TRBV19 to TRBJ1-1; D possibly corresponds to TRBD1 (5 bases). There are 16 residues in the CDR3. Germline assignment: CDR1 LNHDA and CDR2 SQIVND (reference sequence). Trimming removed 6 bases from V and 5 bases from J, with 22 bases in between.

The V call is TRBV3-1 (or the pseudogene TRBV3-2), the J call TRBJ2-7; TRBD2 matches 10 bases. This CDR3 has 16 residues. V dropped 3 bases and J dropped 7; count of bases not matched to a gene: 12. Germline V lookup: CDR1 LGHDT, CDR2 YNNKEL (reference sequence). CDR3 coding DNA: TGTGCCAGCAGCCAGGCCTCTAGCGGGAGATCCGGGGAGCAGTACTTC. It translates to CASSQASSGRSGEQYF.

The J gene is TRBJ1-5, the V gene TRBV30, with D tentatively TRBD1 (6 bases). Germline CDR1 reads GTSNPN; CDR2 reads SVGIG (reference sequence). The CDR3 is made up of 16 amino acids. Trimming removed 0 bases from V and 5 bases from J, with 17 bases in between. CDR3 nucleotide sequence: TGTGCCTGGAGTGTCGGGGGGCGCGTCTGGGATCAGCCCCAGCATTTT. Its protein is CAWSVGGRVWDQPQHF.

V is TRBV5-6 and J is TRBJ2-5; perhaps TRBD1 as D (5 bases). CDR1 is SGHDT and CDR2 is YYEEEE in the germline V gene. This CDR3 contains 13 residues. V lost 1 base to trimming and J lost 6 bases, with 10 bases between them. CDR3 sequence (DNA): TGTGCCAGCAGCTTGCTGGGGCGTAAGACCCAGTACTTC. Translating it yields CASSLLGRKTQYF.

V gene TRBV5-1 combines with J gene TRBJ1-5, with D tentatively TRBD1 (6 bases). The germline V gene encodes CDR1 SGHRS and CDR2 YFSETQ. This CDR3 contains 15 residues. Between the trimmed V and J ends, which lost 5 bases and 3 bases, there was a span of 15 bases. The DNA for the CDR3 is TGCGCCAGCAGTCCTGGGGACATAATCAATCAGCCCCAGCATTTT. Protein: CASSPGDIINQPQHF. The whole variable domain, filled in from reference TRBV5-1 and TRBJ1-5, reads KAGVTQTPRYLIKTRGQQVTLSCSPISGHRSVSWYQQTPGQGLQFLFEYFSETQRNKGNFPGRFSGRQFSNSRSEMNVSTLELGDSALYLCASSPGDIINQPQHFGDGTRLSIL.

Written as DNA, the CDR3 is TGTGCCAGTAGTAACGACAGGACAGGGGCTTACACCGGGGAGCTGTTTTTT. The encoded protein is CASSNDRTGAYTGELFF. The rearrangement joins TRBV19 to TRBJ2-2; TRBD1 matches at 9 bases. CDR1 is LNHDA, CDR2 SQIVND, per germline (reference sequence). V was clipped by 4 bases and J by 3 bases; unmatched bases: 9. The CDR3 is 17 amino acids.

CDR3 residues: CASSLLAAGAEQYF. The CDR3 DNA is TGTGCCAGCAGTTTATTGGCGGCGGGAGCCGAGCAGTACTTC. This chain connects TRBV28 to TRBJ2-7, with 7 bases that match TRBD2. Germline loops: CDR1 MDHEN, CDR2 SYDVKM. This CDR3 contains 14 residues. V was clipped by 1 base and J by 6 bases; unmatched bases: 6.

The chain couples TRBV19 to TRBJ2-1; D may be TRBD2 (6 bases). This CDR3 contains 16 residues. The V gene lost 5 bases and the J gene lost 4 bases, with 18 bases spanning the gap. CDR1 is LNHDA, CDR2 SQIVND, per germline (reference sequence). The CDR3, as DNA: TGTGCCAGTAGTTTACCCCTGGGACTTCTATACAATGAGCAGTTCTTC. Encoded protein: CASSLPLGLLYNEQFF. The full variable domain, rest sourced from reference TRBV19 and TRBJ2-1, is DGGITQSPKYLFRKEGQNVTLSCEQNLNHDAMYWYRQDPGQGLRLIYYSQIVNDFQKGDIAEGYSVSREKKESFPLTVTSAQKNPTAFYLCASSLPLGLLYNEQFFGPGTRLTVL.